What follows are 25 T cell receptor beta chains derived from one specimen sequenced in a study of identical twins. Using its own MiXCR run on the 5' RACE reads, TCRdb lists one record per CDR3 protein. Altogether a few hundred thousand distinct CDR3 sequences are present, about 8.5% being singletons, with the ten largest covering less than 4%. These data were also reused for a study on yellow fever vaccine responses in identical twins.

Sequencing used CD8+ T cells sorted from blood. These receptors were obtained from a young woman in good health.

This clonotype was picked up a small number of times. This chain joins TRBV6-1 and TRBJ2-1, with TRBD2 as a possible D gene (6 bases). Deletions cut 5 bases from V and 7 bases from J, with 15 bases between. The CDR3 extends over 14 amino acids. CDR1 and CDR2 from the germline V gene are MNHNS and SASEGT. CDR3 coding DNA: TGTGCCAGCAGTAGAGAGCGGAGGGGTAATGAGCAGTTCTTC. This sequence encodes CASSRERRGNEQFF.

V gene TRBV7-9 combines with J gene TRBJ2-1, with 13 bases matching TRBD2. The CDR3 covers 16 residues. Germline V gene data show CDR1 as SEHNR and CDR2 as FQNEAQ (reference sequence). V shed 5 bases, J shed 8 bases, and the junction held 9 bases outside the gene matches. CDR3 loop: CASSNRTSGSYHEQFF. The DNA of the CDR3 is TGTGCCAGCAGCAATCGGACTAGCGGGAGTTACCATGAGCAGTTCTTC.

The chain uses TRBV12-3 or TRBV12-4 and TRBJ2-3; D possibly uses TRBD1 or TRBD2 (5 bases each). V lost 5 bases and J lost 6, with 21 bases in between. The CDR3 is 16 residues long. This chain's CDR3 is CASSPGRKARTDTQYF. The CDR3 DNA reads TGTGCCAGCAGTCCGGGACGCAAGGCACGTACGGATACGCAGTATTTT.

V and J are TRBV6-5 and TRBJ2-3, with 13 nucleotides matching TRBD2. CDR1 and CDR2 from the germline V gene are MNHEY and SVGAGI. There are 16 residues in the CDR3. V shed 2 bases and J 5 bases; nucleotides not matched to a gene: 4. The CDR3 DNA is TGTGCCAGCAGTTACGCCGGACTAGCGGGAGAAGATACGCAGTATTTT. As protein: CASSYAGLAGEDTQYF.

V gene TRBV4-3 combines with J gene TRBJ2-3, with D hard to call. CDR3 length equals 18 residues. Germline CDR1 reads LGHNA; CDR2 reads YSLEER. The ends were cut back, 1 base at V and 2 bases at J, with 19 bases in the middle. CDR3 loop: CASSQGVTKAEPTDTQYF. As DNA, the CDR3 is TGCGCCAGCAGCCAAGGAGTAACTAAGGCGGAGCCCACAGATACGCAGTATTTT.

This sequence joins TRBV27 and TRBJ2-1; no firm D call. Germline lookup yields CDR1 MNHEY and CDR2 SMNVEV (reference sequence). V shed 5 bases and J shed 2 bases, with 10 bases lying between them. The CDR3 spans 14 residues. CDR3 protein: CASSPHHTYNEQFF. For the CDR3, the DNA is TGTGCCAGCAGTCCACACCACACCTACAATGAGCAGTTCTTC.

This clonotype has a count of ten or more. The chain uses TRBV5-1 and TRBJ1-5; a weak D match, TRBD1 (6 bases). V was clipped by 0 bases and J by 6 bases, with 16 bases between them. The CDR3 covers 16 residues. Germline assignment: CDR1 SGHRS and CDR2 YFSETQ. CDR3 in amino acids: CASSLAGPKGGQPQHF. CDR3 bases: TGCGCCAGCAGCTTGGCCGGCCCAAAGGGGGGTCAGCCCCAGCATTTT.

The chain has TRBV13 and TRBJ2-7; D is unclear. Per the germline V gene, CDR1 is PRHDT and CDR2 is FYEKMQ (reference sequence). The V gene lost 6 bases and the J gene lost 7 bases, with 13 bases spanning the gap. This CDR3 comprises 12 residues. CDR3 residues: CASSLFVGEQYF. CDR3 sequence (DNA): TGTGCCAGCAGTCTATTCGTGGGTGAGCAGTACTTC.

This clonotype was picked up many times. The chain recombines TRBV6-2 or TRBV6-3 with TRBJ2-6; D gene ambiguous. The CDR3 extends over 14 amino acids. CDR1 MNHEY and CDR2 SVGEGT come from the germline V gene. V shed 6 bases and J shed 0 bases, with 6 bases lying between them. The CDR3, as DNA: TGTGCCAGCAGCCCCAACTCTGGGGCCAACGTCCTGACTTTC. Its translation is CASSPNSGANVLTF.

Ten or more counts support this clonotype. The J gene is TRBJ2-7, the V gene TRBV6-6; D uncertain. The germline V gene has CDR1 MNHNY and CDR2 SVGAGI (reference sequence). The CDR3 is made up of 12 amino acids. The germline V and J ends were trimmed by 6 bases and 2 bases, with 8 bases remaining between them. The CDR3: CASSFQAYEQYF. CDR3 bases: TGTGCCAGCAGCTTCCAAGCCTACGAGCAGTACTTC.

This clonotype was detected a few times. The chain joins TRBV20-1 to TRBJ2-2; the D is unclear. Per the germline V gene, CDR1 is DFQATT and CDR2 is SNEGSKA (reference sequence). CDR3 size: 12 residues. Trimming cost V 6 bases and J 3 bases, with 8 bases left between them. CDR3 sequence (DNA): TGCAGTGCCCGTGGCTACACCGGGGAGCTGTTTTTT. As protein: CSARGYTGELFF.

This clonotype was counted at least ten times. The V call is TRBV11-2, the J call TRBJ2-1; D might be TRBD1 or TRBD2, each matching 6 bases. The length of the CDR3 is 14 residues. Trimming stripped 9 bases from V and 3 bases from J, with 15 bases between. CDR1 and CDR2 (germline): SGHAT, FQNNGV. Written as DNA, the CDR3 is TGTGCCAGTAGCGGTACAGGGTTCTACAATGAGCAGTTCTTC. Protein product: CASSGTGFYNEQFF.

There are a few counts of this clonotype. The V call is TRBV6-1, the J call TRBJ2-4; D not certain. This CDR3 region has 15 residues. Germline lookup yields CDR1 MNHNS and CDR2 SASEGT. The V end lost 6 bases, the J end lost 0 bases, and 12 bases lay between the germline ends. As DNA, the CDR3 is TGTGCCAGCAGAGATTCAGATTCAGCCAAAAACATTCAGTACTTC. Protein: CASRDSDSAKNIQYF.

The sample holds a few counts of this clonotype. The chain carries TRBV6-5 and TRBJ2-1, with 8 bases that match TRBD2. With V trimmed by 2 bases and J by 4 bases, 7 bases remained unmatched. The CDR3 spans 16 residues. CDR1 is MNHEY and CDR2 is SVGAGI in the germline V gene. CDR3 region: CASSYGAGEGYNEQFF. CDR3 in DNA: TGTGCCAGCAGTTACGGAGCGGGAGAGGGGTACAATGAGCAGTTCTTC.

The chain employs TRBV25-1 and TRBJ2-7; the D is unclear. Trimming shortened V by 1 base and J by 3 bases, and 7 bases separated the two germline ends. The germline V gene has CDR1 MGHDK and CDR2 SYGVNS. CDR3 size: 13 residues. CDR3 region: CASSEFEVYEQYF. The CDR3, as DNA: TGTGCCAGCAGTGAATTCGAGGTCTACGAGCAGTACTTC.

This clonotype appeared a few times. The rearrangement uses TRBV5-1 and TRBJ2-5; D possibly uses TRBD1 or TRBD2 (5 bases each). In germline, CDR1 is SGHRS, CDR2 YFSETQ. The V gene lost 5 bases and the J gene lost 5 bases, with 19 bases spanning the gap. The CDR3 contains 15 residues. The CDR3 sequence: CASRPGDANWETQYF. The CDR3 DNA reads TGCGCCAGCAGACCCGGGGACGCCAACTGGGAGACCCAGTACTTC. Supplemented by reference TRBV5-1 and TRBJ2-5, the full variable domain reads KAGVTQTPRYLIKTRGQQVTLSCSPISGHRSVSWYQQTPGQGLQFLFEYFSETQRNKGNFPGRFSGRQFSNSRSEMNVSTLELGDSALYLCASRPGDANWETQYFGPGTRLLVL.

This clonotype appeared a few times. The chain uses TRBV3-1 and TRBJ1-2, with TRBD1 matching over 9 bases. The CDR3 loop spans 14 amino acids. Germline V gene lookup returns CDR1 LGHDT and CDR2 YNNKEL (reference sequence). The trim removed 4 bases at V and 5 bases at J, leaving 5 bases unmatched. The DNA of the CDR3 is TGTGCCAGCAGCCCAGGACAGGGGAAGTATGGCTACACCTTC. Translation gives CASSPGQGKYGYTF.

Only a few counts were recorded for this clonotype. CDR3 sequence (DNA): TGTGCCACCAGCAGAGAAAGGAGCGGGAGCTACAATGAGCAGTTCTTC. Its translation is CATSRERSGSYNEQFF. The rearrangement links TRBV15 to TRBJ2-1, with TRBD2 matching over 8 bases. V shed 0 bases, J shed 3 bases, and the junction held 4 bases outside the gene matches. The CDR3 is 16 residues long. Germline V gene data show CDR1 as LNHNV and CDR2 as YYDKDF (reference sequence).

This clonotype turned up a few times. The rearrangement links TRBV6-5 to TRBJ2-2; D is uncertain. V was shortened by 0 bases and J by 0 bases, with 8 bases between the two germline ends. This CDR3 contains 16 residues. The germline CDR1 and CDR2 sequences are MNHEY and SVGAGI. The CDR3 sequence is CASSYSSEANTGELFF. As DNA, the CDR3 is TGTGCCAGCAGTTACTCGTCAGAGGCGAACACCGGGGAGCTGTTTTTT.

The sample holds many counts of this clonotype. The V call is TRBV29-1, the J call TRBJ2-5; D is undetermined. Germline lookup yields CDR1 SQVTM and CDR2 ANQGSEA. The V end was cut by 1 base, the J end by 3 bases, with 6 bases between. The CDR3 consists of 12 residues. The CDR3 region is CSVEGREETQYF. The CDR3 DNA reads as TGCAGCGTTGAAGGCCGAGAAGAGACCCAGTACTTC.

The chain is built from TRBV9 and TRBJ1-5; D is uncertain. V was cut by 3 bases and J by 0 bases, with 7 bases left in between. This CDR3 spans 14 amino acids. Germline CDR1 and CDR2: SGDLS and YYNGEE. CDR3 nucleotides: TGTGCCAGCAGCGCGGCCGTTAGCAATCAGCCCCAGCATTTT. This encodes CASSAAVSNQPQHF.

The chain employs TRBV5-5 and TRBJ2-7, with a weak D call TRBD2 (6 bases). The ends were cut back, 0 bases at V and 2 bases at J, with 9 bases in the middle. Germline CDR1 reads SGHKS; CDR2 reads YYEKEE (reference sequence). This CDR3 spans 14 amino acids. DNA of the CDR3: TGTGCCAGCAGCTTGGCGGCTAGCGCCTACGAGCAGTACTTC. This translates into CASSLAASAYEQYF.

This clonotype was recorded at least ten times. Germline is not matched at one junction end, which may reflect a read error. V is TRBV29-1 and J is TRBJ2-2; no definite D call. CDR3 length: 13 residues. CDR1 and CDR2 from the germline V gene are SQVTM and ANQGSEA. The CDR3 protein is CSARGGNNGELFF. The CDR3 bases are TGCAGCGCCCGAGGTGGGAACAACGGGGAGCTGTTTTTT.

Ten or more counts support this clonotype. This chain uses TRBV15 with TRBJ2-7, with 7 bases fitting TRBD1. Germline CDR1 LNHNV, CDR2 YYDKDF (reference sequence). After removal of 9 bases from V and 4 bases from J, the junction contained 15 bases not matched to a gene. This CDR3 has 15 residues. DNA of the CDR3: TGTGCCACTTCTGTCTCTCCGGGACAGAGTTACGAGCAGTACTTC. Translating gives CATSVSPGQSYEQYF.

This sequence joins TRBV7-8 and TRBJ1-5, with 11 bases aligning to TRBD1. Germline V lookup: CDR1 SGHVS, CDR2 FQNEAQ. This CDR3 has 19 amino acids. The V segment lost 0 bases and the J segment 7 bases; nucleotides outside the gene matches: 14. The CDR3 nucleotides are TGTGCCAGCAGCTTAGCGCGGATCCGGGACAGGGGGTTCGGGCAGCCCCAGCATTTT. It yields the protein CASSLARIRDRGFGQPQHF.